The 19 T cell receptor beta chains presented below share a single source sample, sequenced in a study of graft-versus-host responses after intestinal transplantation. These receptors have no known antigen. Sequencing was performed with immunoSEQ multiplex PCR; in TCRdb, only in-frame clones are kept and a portion is missing. The table shows about 93,000 clones, with over 85% occurring only once. Sample: unstimulated CD8+ T cells sorted from spleen or lymph node cells, taken before intestinal transplant. The receptors here all came from a human donor who received an intestinal transplant.

The chain is built from TRBV19 and TRBJ2-2; D call uncertain. The CDR3 length is 14 residues. Trimming cost V 3 bases and J 5 bases, with 10 bases left between them. In germline, CDR1 is LNHDA, CDR2 SQIVND (reference sequence). This CDR3 is CASSINSWTGELFF. The CDR3 nucleotides read TGTGCCAGTAGTATCAACAGTTGGACCGGGGAGCTGTTTTTT.

This clone was picked up one time. This sequence joins TRBV4-1 and TRBJ2-1; TRBD2 might be the D (5 bases). The germline V gene has CDR1 MGHRA and CDR2 YSYEKL. The V gene lost 0 bases and the J gene lost 5 bases, with 8 bases spanning the gap. CDR3 length: 14 residues. Written as DNA, the CDR3 is TGCGCCAGCAGCCAAGATCTCGGGAACAATGAGCAGTTCTTC. The encoded protein is CASSQDLGNNEQFF.

The chain is built from TRBV6-6 and TRBJ2-1; TRBD2 aligns across 8 bases. The CDR3 has 15 residues. The V gene end was trimmed by 2 bases and the J gene end by 3 bases; junction bases not matched to a gene: 3. The germline V gene encodes CDR1 MNHNY and CDR2 SVGAGI (reference sequence). CDR3 nucleotide sequence: TGTGCCAGCAGTTACGTCGGGGGGGGCTACAATGAGCAGTTCTTC. Translation gives CASSYVGGGYNEQFF.

The V and J genes are TRBV19 and TRBJ2-1, with D perhaps matching TRBD2 (5 bases). V was pared by 9 bases and J by 0 bases, with 15 bases between. This CDR3 comprises 15 residues. CDR1 is LNHDA and CDR2 is SQIVND in the germline V gene (reference sequence). CDR3 coding DNA: TGTGCCAGCACTCCAGCGGAGGTCTCCTACAATGAGCAGTTCTTC. Protein: CASTPAEVSYNEQFF.

V gene TRBV6-4 combines with J gene TRBJ2-3, with 8 bases aligning to TRBD1. The V segment lost 6 bases and the J segment 6 bases; nucleotides outside the gene matches: 5. This CDR3 is 13 amino acids long. Germline CDR1 MRHNA, CDR2 SNTAGT. Written as DNA, the CDR3 is TGTGCCAGCAGAGAAACAGGGGGGGATACGCAGTATTTT. It is translated as CASRETGGDTQYF.

This clone has just one count. The chain uses TRBV10-3 and TRBJ2-7, with TRBD2 matching over 7 bases. V lost 6 bases to trimming and J lost 3 bases; unmatched junction nucleotides: 14. Germline V CDR1 and CDR2: ENHRY, SYGVKD. CDR3 length equals 16 residues. CDR3 sequence (DNA): TGTGCCATCAGGACAGATCCCGGGACTACCAACTACGAGCAGTACTTC. This codes for CAIRTDPGTTNYEQYF.

Only one count was recorded for this clone. This chain links TRBV18 with TRBJ1-2; tentative D call: TRBD1 (5 bases). The CDR3 sequence is 18 residues long. Trimming left V 3 bases short and J 1 base short, with 21 bases between. CDR1 KGHSH and CDR2 LQKENI come from the germline V gene. The CDR3 spells CASSPAGPLKGINYGYTF. CDR3 nucleotide sequence: TGTGCCAGCTCACCGGCGGGGCCCCTGAAGGGGATTAACTATGGCTACACCTTC.

Only one count was recorded for this clone. This chain links TRBV11-3 with TRBJ2-3, with 10 bases matching TRBD2. Germline V gene lookup returns CDR1 SGHNT and CDR2 YENEEA. The CDR3 runs to 15 residues. Trimming at V came to 5 bases and at J to 3 bases, leaving 5 bases not matched to a gene. The chain's CDR3 is CASSPAGGPTDTQYF. DNA of the CDR3: TGTGCCAGCAGCCCAGCGGGGGGGCCTACAGATACGCAGTATTTT.

This clone was counted a few times. This chain connects TRBV10-3 to TRBJ2-1; TRBD2 is a possible D gene (6 bases). CDR3 size: 15 residues. Germline CDR1 reads ENHRY; CDR2 reads SYGVKD. The ends were cut back, 3 bases at V and 1 base at J, with 10 bases in the middle. The CDR3 spells CAISDPGRSYNEQFF. CDR3 DNA: TGTGCCATCAGTGACCCGGGGAGGTCCTACAATGAGCAGTTCTTC.

The genes are TRBV5-5 and TRBJ2-7; D is perhaps TRBD2 (6 bases). The V and J ends lost 3 bases and 6 bases respectively, with 13 bases between them. The CDR3 is made up of 13 amino acids. Germline values: CDR1 SGHKS, CDR2 YYEKEE (reference sequence). The CDR3 region has the DNA TGTGCCAGCAGCTCGATCCTGGAGGGCGAGCAGTACTTC. Translation: CASSSILEGEQYF.

The chain combines TRBV4-2 with TRBJ2-7; D not resolved. The V end was cut by 0 bases, the J end by 2 bases, with 5 bases between. CDR3 length equals 13 residues. Germline lookup yields CDR1 LGHNA and CDR2 YNFKEQ. The DNA of the CDR3 is TGTGCCAGCAGCCAAGATCTCCCCTACGAGCAGTACTTC. This gives the protein CASSQDLPYEQYF.

This clone was counted only a few times. The J gene is TRBJ1-1, the V gene TRBV5-6; D remains ambiguous. The germline V and J ends were trimmed by 2 bases and 9 bases, with 17 bases remaining between them. CDR3 length equals 14 residues. Germline lookup yields CDR1 SGHDT and CDR2 YYEEEE. For the CDR3, the DNA is TGTGCCAGCAGCTTCGGGGTGTCGGGTCCGCAAGCTTTCTTT. Protein: CASSFGVSGPQAFF.

The chain recombines TRBV19 with TRBJ1-1; maybe TRBD1 (5 bases). This CDR3 comprises 14 residues. V was pared by 3 bases and J by 5 bases, with 13 bases between. Germline V CDR1 and CDR2: LNHDA, SQIVND (reference sequence). CDR3 bases: TGTGCCAGTAGTATCGGGGGAGGGAGGACTGAAGCTTTCTTT. Residues: CASSIGGGRTEAFF.

V usage is TRBV11-1 and J usage is TRBJ2-7, with a possible D match to TRBD1 (6 bases). Germline CDR1 SGHAT, CDR2 FQDESV (reference sequence). The CDR3 has 15 residues. V was cut by 5 bases and J by 2 bases, with 16 bases left in between. The CDR3 reads CASSHRELVTYEQYF. CDR3 in DNA: TGTGCCAGCAGCCACAGGGAGCTGGTTACCTACGAGCAGTACTTC. Complete variable domain (other parts from reference TRBV11-1 and TRBJ2-7): EAEVAQSPRYKITEKSQAVAFWCDPISGHATLYWYRQILGQGPELLVQFQDESVVDDSQLPKDRFSAERLKGVDSTLKIQPAELGDSAMYLCASSHRELVTYEQYFGPGTRLTVT.

This sequence joins TRBV27 and TRBJ2-7; D ambiguous. V dropped 2 bases and J dropped 3 bases, with 5 bases sitting between them. This CDR3 is built from 12 residues. In germline, CDR1 is MNHEY, CDR2 SMNVEV (reference sequence). Here the CDR3 DNA reads TGTGCCAGCAGTTTAACGGGCTACGAGCAGTACTTC. Translated, it gives CASSLTGYEQYF.

A remark on this clone: In the same sample, other DNA sequences code for this CDR3. V is TRBV19 and J is TRBJ1-1, with D possibly being TRBD1 (6 bases). V dropped 6 bases and J dropped 0 bases, with 8 bases sitting between them. The CDR3 is 13 amino acids. Per the germline V gene, CDR1 is LNHDA and CDR2 is SQIVND (reference sequence). The CDR3 loop reads CASRTGLNTEAFF. The CDR3 bases are TGTGCCAGTAGGACAGGCCTGAACACTGAAGCTTTCTTT.

A single count supports this clone. CDR3 coding DNA: TGCGCCAGCAGCCAGGTACTAGCGGGATACTACGAGCAGTACTTC. Protein product: CASSQVLAGYYEQYF. This chain links TRBV4-1 with TRBJ2-7; 10 bases match TRBD2. CDR3 length: 15 amino acids. Trimming at V came to 3 bases and at J to 3 bases, leaving 5 bases not matched to a gene. Germline CDR1 is MGHRA and CDR2 is YSYEKL.

This clone was detected only a few times. The rearrangement uses TRBV10-3 and TRBJ1-1; D perhaps matches TRBD1 (5 bases). In germline, CDR1 is ENHRY, CDR2 SYGVKD. Trimming stripped 3 bases from V and 5 bases from J, with 16 bases between. The CDR3 extends over 15 amino acids. Here the CDR3 reads CAISELQGERTEAFF. The CDR3 DNA reads TGTGCCATCAGTGAATTGCAGGGTGAGAGGACTGAAGCTTTCTTT.

This rearrangement joins TRBV15 to TRBJ2-1; tentatively, D is TRBD2 (6 bases). This CDR3 has 15 residues. Germline CDR1 reads LNHNV; CDR2 reads YYDKDF (reference sequence). The V gene lost 5 bases and the J gene lost 4 bases, with 15 bases spanning the gap. The CDR3 reads CATSSRDSLYNEQFF. CDR3 bases: TGTGCCACCAGCTCTCGGGACTCCCTTTACAATGAGCAGTTCTTC.